This T cell receptor (beta chain) came from a study of molecular identifiers for immune sequencing clone quantification. Findings and limits, study-wide: Same-barcode identical TCR molecules could make highly expanded clones look smaller than they are.

This clonotype was observed at least ten times. Its antigen is currently unknown. The junction departs from the called germline gene at one end, perhaps through a read error. TCRdb re-derived calls from the PCR reads in MiXCR, one entry per CDR3 protein. The table lists approximately 54,000 distinct CDR3 sequences, 25% of them singletons. CDR1 is SGDLS, CDR2 YYNGEE, per germline. The CDR3 runs to 15 residues. The gene calls are TRBV9 and TRBJ2-7; possibly TRBD2 for D (7 bases). This TCR was sampled from a human donor in good health. Some libraries in this study had Jurkat cell RNA spiked in. The sequenced sample consisted of naive CD8+ T cells from blood, with Jurkat cell RNA spiked in. Indicated subset: FACS-sorted CD8+CD4-CCR7+CD45RA+ naive T cells. This CDR3 reads CASSGPSGGSSEQYF. As DNA, the CDR3 is TGTGCCAGCAGCGGCCCCTCGGGGGGCTCCTCCGAGCAGTACTTC.